The present T cell receptor (beta chain) was sequenced within a study of CD8 T cells in ankylosing spondylitis. Study-wide results and caveats: Researchers reportedly found disease-linked clones significantly enriched in matched ankylosing spondylitis synovial fluid. A TCR beta motif of several highly homologous variants seemed to mark ankylosing spondylitis blood.

TCRdb itself ran the 5' RACE reads through MiXCR, one entry per CDR3 protein. This sample has fewer than 400,000 distinct CDR3 sequences; 6.5% to 10% occur once, and the top ten carry approximately 15%. In this sample, this clonotype turned up many times. Its specificity is not known. Trimming left V 0 bases short and J 4 bases short, with 9 bases between. CDR1 is DFQATT and CDR2 is SNEGSKA in the germline V gene (reference sequence). This CDR3 has 13 amino acids. The TCR comes from a male donor with ankylosing spondylitis. Sequenced input: blood, either unsorted or a sorted T cell fraction (not recorded which). V gene TRBV20-1 combines with J gene TRBJ1-1; tentatively, D is TRBD1 (5 bases). The CDR3 nucleotides are TGCAGTGCTAGAGAAGGGGTTGGCACTGAAGCTTTCTTT. It is translated as CSAREGVGTEAFF.